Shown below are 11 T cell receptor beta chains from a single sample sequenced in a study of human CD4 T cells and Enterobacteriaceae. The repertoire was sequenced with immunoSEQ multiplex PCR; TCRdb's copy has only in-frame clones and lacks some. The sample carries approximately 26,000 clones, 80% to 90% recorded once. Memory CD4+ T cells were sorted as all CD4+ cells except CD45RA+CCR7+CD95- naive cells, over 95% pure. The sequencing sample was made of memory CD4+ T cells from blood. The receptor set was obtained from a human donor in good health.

As DNA, the CDR3 is TGTGCCAGCAGTTTACCGGGACAGGGGACAGGAGCTTTCTTT. Its protein is CASSLPGQGTGAFF. The chain links TRBV2 to TRBJ1-1, with 10 positions matching TRBD1. The CDR3 totals 14 residues. Germline lookup yields CDR1 SNHLY and CDR2 FYNNEI. J gave up 10 bases and V 5 bases, and 10 bases lay outside the gene matches.

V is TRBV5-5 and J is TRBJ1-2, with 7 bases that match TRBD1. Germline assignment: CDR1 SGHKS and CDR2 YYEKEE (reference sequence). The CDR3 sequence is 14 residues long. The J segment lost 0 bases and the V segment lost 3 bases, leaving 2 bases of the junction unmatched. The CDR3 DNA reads TGTGCCAGCAGCTCCACAGGGGCTAACTATGGCTACACCTTC. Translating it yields CASSSTGANYGYTF.

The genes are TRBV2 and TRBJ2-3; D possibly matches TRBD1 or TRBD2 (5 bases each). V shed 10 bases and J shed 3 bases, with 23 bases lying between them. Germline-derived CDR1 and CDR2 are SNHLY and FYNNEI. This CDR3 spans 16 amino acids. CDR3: CATYTGNTPGTDTQYF. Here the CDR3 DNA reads TGTGCCACCTATACGGGGAACACCCCAGGGACAGATACGCAGTATTTT.

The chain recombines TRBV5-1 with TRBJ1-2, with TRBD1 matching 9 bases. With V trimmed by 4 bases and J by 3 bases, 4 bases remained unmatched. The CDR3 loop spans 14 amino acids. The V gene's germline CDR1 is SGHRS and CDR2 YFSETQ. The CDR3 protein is CASSRGQGDYGYTF. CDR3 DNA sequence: TGCGCCAGCAGCCGGGGACAGGGAGACTATGGCTACACCTTC.

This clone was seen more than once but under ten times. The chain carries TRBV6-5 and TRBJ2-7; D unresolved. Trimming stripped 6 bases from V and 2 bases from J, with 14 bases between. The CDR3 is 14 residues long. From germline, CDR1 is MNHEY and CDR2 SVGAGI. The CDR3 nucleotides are TGTGCCAGCAGGCCAGGTGCGCCTCCCTACGAGCAGTACTTC. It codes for CASRPGAPPYEQYF.

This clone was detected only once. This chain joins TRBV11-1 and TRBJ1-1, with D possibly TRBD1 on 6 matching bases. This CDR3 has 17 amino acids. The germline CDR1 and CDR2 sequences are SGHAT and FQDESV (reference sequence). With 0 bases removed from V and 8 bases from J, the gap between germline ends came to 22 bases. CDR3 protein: CASSLASSRPGATEAFF. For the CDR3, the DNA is TGTGCCAGCAGCTTAGCGTCGTCGCGGCCAGGGGCCACCGAAGCTTTCTTT.

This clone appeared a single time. This CDR3 reads CASSSGALGTQYF. The CDR3, as DNA: TGCGCCAGCAGTTCGGGGGCCCTTGGTACGCAGTATTTT. The genes are TRBV10-1 and TRBJ2-3, with D perhaps being TRBD1 or TRBD2 (6 bases each). V was shortened by 5 bases and J by 8 bases, with 14 bases between the two germline ends. The CDR3 is 13 amino acids. Germline CDR1 and CDR2: WNHNN and SYGVQD (reference sequence).

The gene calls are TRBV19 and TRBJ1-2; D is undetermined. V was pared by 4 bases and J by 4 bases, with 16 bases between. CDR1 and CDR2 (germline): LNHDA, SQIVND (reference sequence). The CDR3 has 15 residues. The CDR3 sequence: CASSKEAGAGYGYTF. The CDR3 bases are TGTGCCAGTAGTAAAGAGGCGGGCGCGGGCTATGGCTACACCTTC.

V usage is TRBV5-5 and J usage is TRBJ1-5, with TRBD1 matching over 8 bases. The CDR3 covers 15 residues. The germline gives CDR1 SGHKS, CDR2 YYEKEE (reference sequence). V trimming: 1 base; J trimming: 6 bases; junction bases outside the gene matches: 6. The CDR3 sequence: CASSLTGQGFQPQHF. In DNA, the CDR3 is TGTGCCAGCAGCTTGACTGGACAGGGTTTTCAGCCCCAGCATTTT. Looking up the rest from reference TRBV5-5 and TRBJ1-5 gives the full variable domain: DAGVTQSPTHLIKTRGQQVTLRCSPISGHKSVSWYQQVLGQGPQFIFQYYEKEERGRGNFPDRFSARQFPNYSSELNVNALLLGDSALYLCASSLTGQGFQPQHFGDGTRLSIL.

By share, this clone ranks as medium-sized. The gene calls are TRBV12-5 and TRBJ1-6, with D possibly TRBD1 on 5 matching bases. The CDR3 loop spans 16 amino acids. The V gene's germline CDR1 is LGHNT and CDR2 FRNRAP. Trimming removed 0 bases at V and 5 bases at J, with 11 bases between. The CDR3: CASGLVPGGNNSPLHF. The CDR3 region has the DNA TGTGCTAGTGGTTTGGTACCCGGGGGGAATAATTCACCCCTCCACTTT.

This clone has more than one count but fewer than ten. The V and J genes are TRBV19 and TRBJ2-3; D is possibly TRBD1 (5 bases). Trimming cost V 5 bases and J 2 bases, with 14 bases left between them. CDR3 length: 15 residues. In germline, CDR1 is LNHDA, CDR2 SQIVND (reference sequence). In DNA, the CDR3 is TGTGCCAGTAGTCCAAAAGGACAATTCACAGATACGCAGTATTTT. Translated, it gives CASSPKGQFTDTQYF.